The clone carrying this TCR beta chain was found many times. The antigen remains undetermined. These data originate in a study of response to subunit inactivated influenza vaccine. Study conclusions and caveats: Authors suggested few new T cells are recruited by each seasonal influenza vaccination.

CDR3 size: 13 residues. Trimming removed 5 bases from V and 1 base from J, with 8 bases in between. TCRdb processed the RT-PCR reads anew with MiXCR; each CDR3 protein has one entry. The table lists approximately 680,000 distinct CDR3 sequences, less than 20% of them singletons, with approximately 10% in the top ten. This TCR was recovered from a man between 45 and 60 years old who received an inactivated influenza vaccine. Sequencing was performed on PBMCs from blood, taken 11 to 12 days after vaccination. This chain uses TRBV12-3 or TRBV12-4 with TRBJ1-1, with D possibly matching TRBD1 (5 bases). Written as DNA, the CDR3 is TGTGCCAGCAGTCGGACAAAGAACACTGAAGCTTTCTTT. It yields the protein CASSRTKNTEAFF.